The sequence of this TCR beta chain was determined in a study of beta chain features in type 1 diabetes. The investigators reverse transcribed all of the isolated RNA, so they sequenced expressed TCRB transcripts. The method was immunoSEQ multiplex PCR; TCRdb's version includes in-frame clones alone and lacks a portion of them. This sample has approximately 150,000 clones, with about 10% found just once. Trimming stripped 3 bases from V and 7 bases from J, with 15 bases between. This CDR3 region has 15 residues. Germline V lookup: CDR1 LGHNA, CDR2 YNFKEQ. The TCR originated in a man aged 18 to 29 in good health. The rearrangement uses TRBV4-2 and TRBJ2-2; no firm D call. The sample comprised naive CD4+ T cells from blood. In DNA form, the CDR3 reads TGTGCCAGCAGCCATAGTGCTGCCCTAAGCGGGGAGCTGTTTTTT. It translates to CASSHSAALSGELFF.